One T cell receptor beta chain is described in this entry. No antigen is known for it. For sorted subsets, 150 to 200 ng DNA per replicate equaled 33,000 or so T cell genomes. Only in-frame clones appear in the TCRdb table, and some are missing; sequencing was by immunoSEQ multiplex PCR. Of about 680,000 clones listed, about two thirds are singletons. This sample is drawn from a study of shared clonotypes between healthy human individuals. The ends lost 7 bases at V and 0 bases at J; junction bases unmatched: 6. Germline values: CDR1 SGHRS, CDR2 YFSETQ. This CDR3 is built from 15 residues. Study-level points and caveats: Naive CD4 clonotypes were shared across several donors at roughly 5.3%.

The chain joins TRBV5-1 to TRBJ2-3, with 9 bases aligning to TRBD1. The source material was memory CD4+ T cells sorted from blood. As for subset: CD45RA-negative fraction. The TCR originated in a woman under 40 in good health. The CDR3, as DNA: TGCGCCAGCCGAAGTGGGACAGGGAGCACAGATACGCAGTATTTT. It codes for CASRSGTGSTDTQYF. Filled out from reference TRBV5-1 and TRBJ2-3, the complete variable domain reads KAGVTQTPRYLIKTRGQQVTLSCSPISGHRSVSWYQQTPGQGLQFLFEYFSETQRNKGNFPGRFSGRQFSNSRSEMNVSTLELGDSALYLCASRSGTGSTDTQYFGPGTRLTVL.